Here is one T cell receptor (beta chain) with its context. The antigen remains unidentified. This specimen belongs to a study of early T cells in non-severe SARS-CoV-2 infection. Background on the study: Bulk RNA isolated from unsorted whole blood underwent sequencing; chains were not paired. Whole-study results and caveats: VDJdb matching skewed toward anti-spike CD8 responses, missing private and CD4 specificities.

Germline CDR1 and CDR2: SGHDT and YYEEEE. Trimming took 4 bases from V and 1 from J, leaving 11 bases between them. There are 14 residues in the CDR3. Researchers attached unique molecular identifiers to individual cDNA molecules. TCRdb recomputed calls from the 5' RACE reads with MiXCR, one row per CDR3 protein. The sample includes about 40,000 distinct CDR3 sequences, roughly 5% of them seen just once. This clonotype was sampled from an adult who was a healthcare worker with PCR-confirmed SARS-CoV-2 infection or an uninfected control (not recorded which). The sample consisted of whole blood. J is TRBJ1-1 and V is TRBV5-6; D uncertain. The CDR3: CASSTDTRNTEAFF. The CDR3 nucleotides read TGTGCCAGCAGCACCGACACCCGGAACACTGAAGCTTTCTTT.